This TCR beta chain comes out of a study of T cells in Graves' hyperthyroidism and ophthalmopathy. Study results and caveats: Most thyroid-expanded clonotypes above 0.001 were also found in blood. A model of 13 V-J pairs discriminated ophthalmopathy from stable hyperthyroidism.

Germline CDR1 and CDR2: GTSNPN and SVGIG (reference sequence). V lost 1 base, J lost 4 bases, and 9 bases stayed unmatched. CDR3 length: 16 residues. This clonotype has ten or more counts. Antigen: not known. Diagnostic assessment was based on clinical symptoms, serum thyroxine and TRAb, thyroid ultrasound and orbital computed tomography. What was amplified from RNA transcripts were TCR beta CDR3 regions. First-round RT-PCR of the TCR CDR3 relied on the HTBI primer set. One entry per CDR3 protein results from TCRdb running MiXCR on the multiplex PCR reads. This table has about 400,000 distinct CDR3 sequences, more than 12% appearing once.

Sequenced input: blood. This TCR was recovered from a man aged 45-65 years with Graves' ophthalmopathy. V gene TRBV30 combines with J gene TRBJ2-2; 7 bases line up with TRBD1. The CDR3 DNA sequence: TGTGCCTGGAGTGAGAGGGGGCGAACCGGCACCGGGGAGCTGTTTTTT. It is translated as CAWSERGRTGTGELFF.